This T cell receptor (beta chain) was captured in a study of cytotoxic CD8 clonotypes in ibrutinib-treated CLL. The CDR3 sequence is 12 residues long. Trimming pared 10 bases from V and 4 bases from J, leaving 13 bases between. From germline, CDR1 is MNHEY and CDR2 SVGAGI. Sequenced by immunoSEQ multiplex PCR; TCRdb stores in-frame clones only, minus some. In the table there are approximately 200,000 clones, over 60% of which are singletons. The source material was PBMCs, sampled after 24 months of ibrutinib treatment. The J gene is TRBJ1-2, the V gene TRBV6-5; D is undetermined. The receptor comes from a human donor with chronic lymphocytic leukemia. In DNA, the CDR3 is TGTGCCAACTATGCCTTTGGCTATGGCTACACCTTC. This codes for CANYAFGYGYTF.